This is a list of T cell receptor beta chains from one sample in a study of cytomegalovirus exposure and HLA in healthy donors. Measured with immunoSEQ multiplex PCR; TCRdb has only the in-frame clones, and not every one. The data contain around 300,000 clones, about 83% of them singletons. Sequenced material: PBMCs. The receptors originated from a woman aged 40 to 49 in good health and CMV-seropositive. Each CDR3 is given with its conserved first and last residue. The D gene is left open where the match is weak. Size values are once, few and many counts, or a class for expanded clones, and some rows have none.

cdr3_nt: TGTGCCAGCAGTGAAACCTCCGGGACAGGGTCTCGCGAGCAGTACTTC
cdr3_aa: CASSETSGTGSREQYF
j_call: TRBJ2-7
v_call: TRBV6-1
clone_size: NA
d_call: TRBD1

cdr3_nt: TGTGCCAGTAGTAGATCCGGGACTAACTATGGCTACACCTTC
cdr3_aa: CASSRSGTNYGYTF
j_call: TRBJ1-2
v_call: TRBV19
clone_size: NA
d_call: NA

cdr3_nt: TGTGCCAGCAGCCGGGGACAGGGGGGTTCCGAGCAGTACTTC
cdr3_aa: CASSRGQGGSEQYF
j_call: TRBJ2-7
v_call: TRBV6-5
clone_size: NA
d_call: TRBD1

cdr3_nt: TGTGCCAGCAGCTTGGCGGGACAGGGGGCCGCAGATACGCAGTATTTT
cdr3_aa: CASSLAGQGAADTQYF
j_call: TRBJ2-3
v_call: TRBV5-4
clone_size: NA
d_call: TRBD1

cdr3_nt: TGTGCCAGCAGCTTGGAGGGGGAGTTTGGAAAACTGTTTTTT
cdr3_aa: CASSLEGEFGKLFF
j_call: TRBJ1-4
v_call: TRBV5-4
clone_size: NA
d_call: NA

cdr3_nt: TGTGCCAGCAGCCCCGTGGGGCAACCGGGGGGTGAGCAGTTCTTC
cdr3_aa: CASSPVGQPGGEQFF
j_call: TRBJ2-1
v_call: TRBV7-2
clone_size: NA
d_call: TRBD2

cdr3_nt: TGTGCCAGTAGTATAGGGCGGGGGCTTGGCAATCAGCCCCAGCATTTT
cdr3_aa: CASSIGRGLGNQPQHF
j_call: TRBJ1-5
v_call: TRBV19
clone_size: once
d_call: NA

cdr3_nt: TGTGCCAGCAGCTTGGACAGGGCGTCCTACGAGCAGTACTTC
cdr3_aa: CASSLDRASYEQYF
j_call: TRBJ2-7
v_call: TRBV7-2
clone_size: NA
d_call: TRBD1

cdr3_nt: TGTGCCAGCAGTTCACAAGGGACAGAGAGTTATGGCTACACCTTC
cdr3_aa: CASSSQGTESYGYTF
j_call: TRBJ1-2
v_call: TRBV27
clone_size: NA
d_call: TRBD1

cdr3_nt: TGTGCCAGTAGTGGGCAGTGGGTAGGCTACACCTTC
cdr3_aa: CASSGQWVGYTF
j_call: TRBJ1-2
v_call: TRBV19
clone_size: NA
d_call: NA

cdr3_nt: TGTGCCAGCAGTTTATCTCAGGGGACTATCCCCTACGAGCAGTACTTC
cdr3_aa: CASSLSQGTIPYEQYF
j_call: TRBJ2-7
v_call: TRBV27
clone_size: NA
d_call: NA

cdr3_nt: TGTGCCACCATCGACAGGGGGATTAATAGCAATCAGCCCCAGCATTTT
cdr3_aa: CATIDRGINSNQPQHF
j_call: TRBJ1-5
v_call: TRBV19
clone_size: NA
d_call: TRBD1

cdr3_nt: TGTGCCAGTAGTATTACGGGATCCTACAATGAGCAGTTCTTC
cdr3_aa: CASSITGSYNEQFF
j_call: TRBJ2-1
v_call: TRBV19
clone_size: NA
d_call: NA

cdr3_nt: TGTGCCAGTAGTCCCGGGACAGGGGCCGGGACTGAAGCTTTCTTT
cdr3_aa: CASSPGTGAGTEAFF
j_call: TRBJ1-1
v_call: TRBV19
clone_size: NA
d_call: TRBD1

cdr3_nt: TGCGCCAGCAGCTTGGAGGGTAGCGGAGACGAGCAGTACTTC
cdr3_aa: CASSLEGSGDEQYF
j_call: TRBJ2-7
v_call: TRBV5-1
clone_size: NA
d_call: NA

cdr3_nt: TGCAGCGTTGACAGGGCTCAGGGCTACACCTTC
cdr3_aa: CSVDRAQGYTF
j_call: TRBJ1-2
v_call: TRBV29-1
clone_size: NA
d_call: NA

cdr3_nt: TGTGCCAGCAGCCCGGGACTGGAGAACACCGGGGAGCTGTTTTTT
cdr3_aa: CASSPGLENTGELFF
j_call: TRBJ2-2
v_call: TRBV11-3
clone_size: once
d_call: NA

cdr3_nt: TGTGCCAGCATCCGGGACAGCAAAAATTCACCCCTCCACTTT
cdr3_aa: CASIRDSKNSPLHF
j_call: TRBJ1-6
v_call: TRBV28
clone_size: NA
d_call: TRBD1

cdr3_nt: TGTGCCAGCAGTTACGAGAGGTACACTGAAGCTTTCTTT
cdr3_aa: CASSYERYTEAFF
j_call: TRBJ1-1
v_call: TRBV6-5
clone_size: NA
d_call: NA

cdr3_nt: TGTGCCAGCAGCACAAACTATGGCTACACCTTC
cdr3_aa: CASSTNYGYTF
j_call: TRBJ1-2
v_call: TRBV9
clone_size: NA
d_call: NA

cdr3_nt: TGTGCCAGCAGTGACTCCGGAGGGCCAGACGATGAGCAGTTCTTC
cdr3_aa: CASSDSGGPDDEQFF
j_call: TRBJ2-1
v_call: TRBV6-4
clone_size: NA
d_call: NA

cdr3_nt: TGTGCCAGCAGTTACTCGCGAGGAAATCAGCCCCAGCATTTT
cdr3_aa: CASSYSRGNQPQHF
j_call: TRBJ1-5
v_call: TRBV6-5
clone_size: once
d_call: NA

cdr3_nt: TGTGCCAGCAGCCCTCCTAGGACAGGCGAGAGAGGCTACACCTTC
cdr3_aa: CASSPPRTGERGYTF
j_call: TRBJ1-2
v_call: TRBV7-9
clone_size: NA
d_call: TRBD1

cdr3_nt: TGTGCCAGCAGTAAGGGGGATTTGGACACTGAAGCTTTCTTT
cdr3_aa: CASSKGDLDTEAFF
j_call: TRBJ1-1
v_call: TRBV7-6
clone_size: once
d_call: NA

cdr3_nt: TGTGCCAGCAGCCAACTGTCGGGCACAGATACGCAGTATTTT
cdr3_aa: CASSQLSGTDTQYF
j_call: TRBJ2-3
v_call: TRBV7-6
clone_size: NA
d_call: NA

cdr3_nt: TGTGCCAGCAGCTTAGTGGCGGGGGAAAACATTCAGTACTTC
cdr3_aa: CASSLVAGENIQYF
j_call: TRBJ2-4
v_call: TRBV7-9
clone_size: NA
d_call: TRBD2

cdr3_nt: TGTGCCAGCAGCTTAGAGGGTCTCCCGGGGGCTTTCTTT
cdr3_aa: CASSLEGLPGAFF
j_call: TRBJ1-1
v_call: TRBV11-1
clone_size: NA
d_call: NA

cdr3_nt: TGTGCGACCCTGGGGGGTTGGTACTATGGCTACACCTTC
cdr3_aa: CATLGGWYYGYTF
j_call: TRBJ1-2
v_call: TRBV19
clone_size: NA
d_call: NA

cdr3_nt: TGTGCCAGCAACATACAGCCTGGCGGGGTAAACACAGATACGCAGTATTTT
cdr3_aa: CASNIQPGGVNTDTQYF
j_call: TRBJ2-3
v_call: TRBV9
clone_size: NA
d_call: NA

cdr3_nt: TGTGCCAGCAGCTTACGCCTAGCCTACAATGAGCAGTTCTTC
cdr3_aa: CASSLRLAYNEQFF
j_call: TRBJ2-1
v_call: TRBV13
clone_size: NA
d_call: NA

cdr3_nt: TGTGCCAGCAGCTCTCTCATTAGCGCCTCGCGCTCCTACGAGCAGTACTTC
cdr3_aa: CASSSLISASRSYEQYF
j_call: TRBJ2-7
v_call: TRBV2
clone_size: once
d_call: NA

cdr3_nt: TGTGCCAGCAGCGCCAGACTAGTATCGGGCGAGCAGTACTTC
cdr3_aa: CASSARLVSGEQYF
j_call: TRBJ2-7
v_call: TRBV7-2
clone_size: few
d_call: NA

cdr3_nt: TGTGCCAGCAGTGCTCTAGCGGGAGGCCCCACTACGAACACCGGGGAGCTGTTTTTT
cdr3_aa: CASSALAGGPTTNTGELFF
j_call: TRBJ2-2
v_call: TRBV2
clone_size: NA
d_call: TRBD2

cdr3_nt: TGTGCCAGCAGCCAAACTAGCGGGAGTAACGAGCAGTACTTC
cdr3_aa: CASSQTSGSNEQYF
j_call: TRBJ2-7
v_call: TRBV7-8
clone_size: NA
d_call: TRBD2

cdr3_nt: TGTGCCACGGTGGGGGGGCAGGGTCAGCCCCAGCATTTT
cdr3_aa: CATVGGQGQPQHF
j_call: TRBJ1-5
v_call: TRBV10-3
clone_size: NA
d_call: NA

cdr3_nt: TGCAGCGCCCCGGACTATCAAAACATTCAGTACTTC
cdr3_aa: CSAPDYQNIQYF
j_call: TRBJ2-4
v_call: TRBV29-1
clone_size: NA
d_call: NA